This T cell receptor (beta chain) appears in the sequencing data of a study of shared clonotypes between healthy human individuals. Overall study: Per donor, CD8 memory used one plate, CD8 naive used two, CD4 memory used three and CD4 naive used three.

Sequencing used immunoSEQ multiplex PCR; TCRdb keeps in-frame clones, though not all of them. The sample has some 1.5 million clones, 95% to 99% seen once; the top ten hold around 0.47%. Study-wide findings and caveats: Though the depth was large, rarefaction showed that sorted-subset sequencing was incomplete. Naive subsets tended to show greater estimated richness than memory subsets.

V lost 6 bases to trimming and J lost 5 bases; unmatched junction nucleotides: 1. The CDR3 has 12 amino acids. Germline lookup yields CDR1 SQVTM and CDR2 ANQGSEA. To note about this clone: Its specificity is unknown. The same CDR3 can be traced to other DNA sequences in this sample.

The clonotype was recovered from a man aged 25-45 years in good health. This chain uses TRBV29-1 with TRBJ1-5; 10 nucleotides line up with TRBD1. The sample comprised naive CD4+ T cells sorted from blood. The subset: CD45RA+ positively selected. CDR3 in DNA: TGCAGCGTGGGGACAGGGGATCAGCCCCAGCATTTT. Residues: CSVGTGDQPQHF. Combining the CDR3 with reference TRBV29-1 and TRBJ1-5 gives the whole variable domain SAVISQKPSRDICQRGTSLTIQCQVDSQVTMMFWYRQQPGQSLTLIATANQGSEATYESGFVIDKFPISRPNLTFSTLTVSNMSPEDSSIYLCSVGTGDQPQHFGDGTRLSIL.